The 9 T cell receptor beta chains in this list originate from one sample, sequenced in a study of T cells in Graves' hyperthyroidism and ophthalmopathy. It was RNA transcripts that yielded the amplified TCR beta CDR3 regions. The TCR CDR3 was amplified in a first-round RT-PCR using the HTBI primer set. TCRdb recomputed calls from the multiplex PCR reads with MiXCR, one row per CDR3 protein. There are about 590,000 distinct CDR3 sequences in the sample; 15% to 18% occur only once, and roughly 7.3% lies in the top ten. What was sequenced was blood. These receptors came from a woman between 25 and 40 years old with Graves' hyperthyroidism.

This clonotype appeared a few times. CDR3 protein: CASSPGTGPIQAKNIQYF. The DNA for the CDR3 is TGTGCCAGCAGCCCTGGGACAGGACCGATTCAAGCCAAAAACATTCAGTACTTC. The chain recombines TRBV12-3 or TRBV12-4 with TRBJ2-4, with 8 bases lining up with TRBD1. The V segment lost 6 bases and the J segment 0 bases; nucleotides outside the gene matches: 13. This CDR3 contains 18 residues.

This clonotype has at least ten counts. The V gene is TRBV27, the J gene TRBJ2-3, with D possibly TRBD2 on 5 matching bases. The V gene lost 4 bases and the J gene lost 0 bases, with 8 bases spanning the gap. This CDR3 is 14 amino acids long. Per the germline V gene, CDR1 is MNHEY and CDR2 is SMNVEV (reference sequence). The CDR3 nucleotides read TGTGCCAGCAGTTACGGCGGGAGCACAGATACGCAGTATTTT. This gives the protein CASSYGGSTDTQYF.

This clonotype showed up just a few times. The chain is built from TRBV20-1 and TRBJ2-7; D remains ambiguous. Per the germline V gene, CDR1 is DFQATT and CDR2 is SNEGSKA (reference sequence). The CDR3 runs to 13 residues. Trimming cost V 6 bases and J 3 bases, with 15 bases left between them. The CDR3 sequence: CSALPKNSYEQYF. For the CDR3, the DNA is TGCAGTGCCTTACCTAAAAATAGCTACGAGCAGTACTTC.

A note on this clonotype: A much bigger clone sits one base away, suggesting this may be a read error. The V call is TRBV30, the J call TRBJ1-2; 7 bases align to TRBD1. The germline CDR1 and CDR2 sequences are GTSNPN and SVGIG (reference sequence). This CDR3 is built from 15 residues. This CDR3 is CAWSQPGQSNYGYAF. Here the CDR3 DNA reads TGTGCCTGGAGTCAACCGGGACAGTCGAACTATGGCTACGCCTTC.

This chain's CDR3 is CASSPLLGGLETQYF. The DNA of the CDR3 is TGTGCCAGCAGTCCCCTCCTCGGTGGGTTGGAGACCCAGTACTTC. The chain recombines TRBV27 with TRBJ2-5; D remains ambiguous. CDR1 and CDR2 from the germline V gene are MNHEY and SMNVEV (reference sequence). This CDR3 is 15 amino acids long. V shed 5 bases and J shed 5 bases, with 18 bases lying between them.

This clonotype appeared a few times. The J gene is TRBJ2-7, the V gene TRBV10-3, with a tentative D call TRBD2 (6 bases). Trimming removed 4 bases at V and 6 bases at J, with 10 bases between. Germline CDR1 reads ENHRY; CDR2 reads SYGVKD. The CDR3 contains 12 residues. CDR3 protein: CAISGLVGEQYF. CDR3 nucleotides: TGTGCCATCAGTGGACTAGTGGGCGAGCAGTACTTC.

Ten or more counts support this clonotype. This chain joins TRBV11-2 and TRBJ2-5, with a possible D match to TRBD2 (5 bases). The J call may be mistaken, given a closer DNA end match to TRBJ2-3. This CDR3 has 11 residues. In germline, CDR1 is SGHAT, CDR2 FQNNGV. Written as DNA, the CDR3 is TGTGCCAGCAGCTTAAGCGGTACGCAGTATTTT. Amino acid sequence: CASSLSGTQYF.

The chain combines TRBV6-5 with TRBJ1-2; D remains ambiguous. Trimming left V 0 bases short and J 6 bases short, with 8 bases between. CDR1 and CDR2 (germline): MNHEY, SVGAGI. The CDR3 sequence is 13 residues long. DNA of the CDR3: TGTGCCAGCAGTTACTCTCGGGGAAATGGCTACACCTTC. Translation: CASSYSRGNGYTF.

The J gene is TRBJ2-3, the V gene TRBV24-1; no reliable D call. This CDR3 spans 13 amino acids. V was shortened by 1 base and J by 2 bases, with 3 bases between the two germline ends. CDR1 and CDR2 from the germline V gene are KGHDR and SFDVKD. CDR3 region: CATSDFPTDTQYF. CDR3 sequence (DNA): TGTGCCACCAGTGATTTTCCCACAGATACGCAGTATTTT.